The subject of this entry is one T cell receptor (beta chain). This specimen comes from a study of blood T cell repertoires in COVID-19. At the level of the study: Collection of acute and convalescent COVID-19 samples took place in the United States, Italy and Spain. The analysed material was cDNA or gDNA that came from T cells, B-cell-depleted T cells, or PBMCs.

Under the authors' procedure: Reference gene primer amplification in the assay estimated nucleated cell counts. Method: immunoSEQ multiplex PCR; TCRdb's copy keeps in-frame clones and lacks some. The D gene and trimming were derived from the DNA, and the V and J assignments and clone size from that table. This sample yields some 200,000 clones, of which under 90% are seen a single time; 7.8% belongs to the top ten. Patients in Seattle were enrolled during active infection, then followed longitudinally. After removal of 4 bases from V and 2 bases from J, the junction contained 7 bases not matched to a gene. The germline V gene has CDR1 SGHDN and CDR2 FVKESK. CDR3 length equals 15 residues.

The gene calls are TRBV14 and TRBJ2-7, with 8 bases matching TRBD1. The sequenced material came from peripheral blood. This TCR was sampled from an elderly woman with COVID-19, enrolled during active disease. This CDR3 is CASSPTGADAYEQYF. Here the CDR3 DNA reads TGTGCCAGCAGCCCGACAGGGGCCGACGCCTACGAGCAGTACTTC.